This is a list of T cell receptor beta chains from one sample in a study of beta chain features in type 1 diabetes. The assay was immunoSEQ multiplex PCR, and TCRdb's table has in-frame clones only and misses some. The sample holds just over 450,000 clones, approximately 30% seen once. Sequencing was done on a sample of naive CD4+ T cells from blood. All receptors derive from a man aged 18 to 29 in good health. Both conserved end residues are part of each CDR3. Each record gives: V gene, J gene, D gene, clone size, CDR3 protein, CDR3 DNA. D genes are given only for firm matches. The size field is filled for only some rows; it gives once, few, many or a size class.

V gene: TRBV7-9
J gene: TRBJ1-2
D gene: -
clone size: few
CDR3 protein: CASSSPGPYGYTF
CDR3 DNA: TGTGCCAGCAGCTCCCCGGGACCCTATGGCTACACCTTC

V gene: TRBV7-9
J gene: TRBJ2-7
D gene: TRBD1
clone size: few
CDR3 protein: CASSFPLQGAYEQYF
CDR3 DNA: TGTGCCAGCAGCTTCCCCTTACAGGGGGCGTACGAGCAGTACTTC

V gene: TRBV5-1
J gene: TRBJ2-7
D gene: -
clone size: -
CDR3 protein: CASGPGGGVYEQYF
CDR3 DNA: TGCGCCAGCGGACCCGGAGGGGGAGTTTACGAGCAGTACTTC

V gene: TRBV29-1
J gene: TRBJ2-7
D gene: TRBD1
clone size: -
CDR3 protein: CSVVGTGGSVSSYEQYF
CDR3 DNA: TGCAGCGTTGTAGGGACAGGGGGCTCGGTTAGCTCCTACGAGCAGTACTTC

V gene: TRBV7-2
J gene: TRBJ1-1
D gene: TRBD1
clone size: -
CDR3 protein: CASTQGGAGTEAFF
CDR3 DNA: TGTGCCAGCACCCAAGGGGGCGCAGGGACTGAAGCTTTCTTT

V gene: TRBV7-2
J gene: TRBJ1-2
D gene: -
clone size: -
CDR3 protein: CASSLVQESGYTF
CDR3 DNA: TGTGCCAGCAGCTTAGTCCAGGAATCTGGCTACACCTTC

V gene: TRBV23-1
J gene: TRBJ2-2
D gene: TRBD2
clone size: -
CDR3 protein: CASSQTSGSYNTGELFF
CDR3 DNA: TGCGCCAGCAGTCAGACCAGCGGGAGTTACAACACCGGGGAGCTGTTTTTT

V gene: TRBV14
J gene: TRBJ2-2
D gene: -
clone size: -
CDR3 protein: CASSRQTNTGELFF
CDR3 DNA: TGTGCCAGCAGTCGGCAGACGAACACCGGGGAGCTGTTTTTT

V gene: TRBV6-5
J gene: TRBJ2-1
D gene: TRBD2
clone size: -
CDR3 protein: CAILAASYNEQFF
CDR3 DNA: TGTGCCATTCTAGCGGCCTCCTACAATGAGCAGTTCTTC

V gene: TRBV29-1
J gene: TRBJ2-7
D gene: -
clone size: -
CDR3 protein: CSVSGGYNEQYF
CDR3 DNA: TGCAGCGTTTCTGGGGGCTACAACGAGCAGTACTTC

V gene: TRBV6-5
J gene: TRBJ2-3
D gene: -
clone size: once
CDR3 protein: CASSYLGPTTDTQYF
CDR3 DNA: TGTGCCAGCAGTTACTTGGGACCTACTACAGATACGCAGTATTTT

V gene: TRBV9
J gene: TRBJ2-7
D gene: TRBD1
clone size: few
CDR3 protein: CASSKGGFEAYEQYF
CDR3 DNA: TGTGCCAGCTCCAAAGGGGGCTTCGAGGCGTACGAGCAGTACTTC

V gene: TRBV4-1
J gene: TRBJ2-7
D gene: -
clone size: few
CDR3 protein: CASSPWDTYEQYF
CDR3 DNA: TGCGCCAGCAGCCCCTGGGACACCTACGAGCAGTACTTC

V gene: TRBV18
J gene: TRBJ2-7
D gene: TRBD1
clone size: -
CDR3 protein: CASSPRDRAYEQYF
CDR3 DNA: TGTGCCAGCTCTCCCCGGGACAGGGCCTACGAGCAGTACTTC

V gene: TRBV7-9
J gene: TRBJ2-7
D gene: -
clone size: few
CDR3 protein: CASSFLTDREQYF
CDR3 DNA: TGTGCCAGCAGCTTTCTAACGGATAGGGAGCAGTACTTC

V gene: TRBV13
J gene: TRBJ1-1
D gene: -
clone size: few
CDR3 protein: CASSADLRPNLNTEAFF
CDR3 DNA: TGTGCCAGCAGCGCGGACCTCCGCCCAAACCTGAACACTGAAGCTTTCTTT

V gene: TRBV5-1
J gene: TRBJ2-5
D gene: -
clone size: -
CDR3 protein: CASSFAQETQYF
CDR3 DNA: TGCGCCAGCAGCTTCGCACAAGAGACCCAGTACTTC

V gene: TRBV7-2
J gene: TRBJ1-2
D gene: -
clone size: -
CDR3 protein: CASSLRWRDGYTF
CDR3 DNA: TGTGCCAGCAGCCTTCGTTGGAGGGATGGCTACACCTTC

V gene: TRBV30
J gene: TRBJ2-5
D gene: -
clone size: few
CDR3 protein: CAWSPWTQETQYF
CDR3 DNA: TGTGCCTGGAGTCCCTGGACCCAAGAGACCCAGTACTTC

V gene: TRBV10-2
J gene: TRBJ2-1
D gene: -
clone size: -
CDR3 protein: CASRTTGFDNEQFF
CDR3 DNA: TGCGCCAGCAGGACGACAGGCTTTGACAATGAGCAGTTCTTC

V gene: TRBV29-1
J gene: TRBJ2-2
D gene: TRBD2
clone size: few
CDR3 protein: CSVASGRNTGELFF
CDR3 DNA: TGCAGCGTAGCTAGCGGGAGGAACACCGGGGAGCTGTTTTTT

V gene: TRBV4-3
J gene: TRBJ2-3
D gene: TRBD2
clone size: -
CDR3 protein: CASSQDYRLAGDTQYF
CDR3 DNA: TGCGCCAGCAGCCAAGATTACCGGCTAGCGGGGGATACGCAGTATTTT

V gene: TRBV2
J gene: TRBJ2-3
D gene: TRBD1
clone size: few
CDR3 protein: CASSVQGATDTQYF
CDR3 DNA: TGTGCCAGCAGTGTCCAGGGGGCAACAGATACGCAGTATTTT

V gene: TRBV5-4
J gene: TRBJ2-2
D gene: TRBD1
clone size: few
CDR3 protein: CASSRDRVNTGELFF
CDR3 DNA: TGTGCCAGCAGCCGGGACAGGGTTAACACCGGGGAGCTGTTTTTT

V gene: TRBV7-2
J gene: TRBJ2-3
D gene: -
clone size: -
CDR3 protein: CASSLEGHTDTQYF
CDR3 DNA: TGTGCCAGCAGCTTAGAGGGCCACACAGATACGCAGTATTTT

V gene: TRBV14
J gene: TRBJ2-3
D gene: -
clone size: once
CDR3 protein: CASSKGKTQYF
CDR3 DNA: TGTGCCAGCTCGAAAGGAAAGACGCAGTATTTT

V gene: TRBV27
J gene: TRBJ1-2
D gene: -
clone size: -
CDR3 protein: CASSLSGTPTYGYTF
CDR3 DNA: TGTGCCAGCAGTCTCTCCGGGACACCGACCTATGGCTACACCTTC

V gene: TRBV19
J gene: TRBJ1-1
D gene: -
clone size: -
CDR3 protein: CASRALPNTEAFF
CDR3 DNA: TGTGCCAGTAGAGCGCTACCCAACACTGAAGCTTTCTTT

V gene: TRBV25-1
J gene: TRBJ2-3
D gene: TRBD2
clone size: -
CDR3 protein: CASSDPTSGGYTDTQYF
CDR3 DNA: TGTGCCAGCAGTGACCCGACTAGCGGGGGATACACAGATACGCAGTATTTT

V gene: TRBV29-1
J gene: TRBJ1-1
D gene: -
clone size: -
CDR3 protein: CSGKTLVEAFF
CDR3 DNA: TGCAGCGGTAAGACCCTTGTTGAAGCTTTCTTT

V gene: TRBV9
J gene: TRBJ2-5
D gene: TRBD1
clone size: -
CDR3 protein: CASSAGQGMETQYF
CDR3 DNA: TGTGCCAGCAGCGCCGGACAGGGGATGGAGACCCAGTACTTC

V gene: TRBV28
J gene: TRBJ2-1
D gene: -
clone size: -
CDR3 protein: CASSSLDLVDEQFF
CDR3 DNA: TGTGCCAGCAGTTCCCTGGACCTTGTCGATGAGCAGTTCTTC

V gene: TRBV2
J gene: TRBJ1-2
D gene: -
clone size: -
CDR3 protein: CASSGRTAAGGYTF
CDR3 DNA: TGTGCCAGCAGTGGCAGGACCGCCGCGGGAGGCTACACCTTC

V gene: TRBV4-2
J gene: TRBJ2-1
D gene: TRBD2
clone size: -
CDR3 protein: CASSDNKGGPYNEQFF
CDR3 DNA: TGTGCCAGCAGTGACAATAAGGGAGGGCCATACAATGAGCAGTTCTTC

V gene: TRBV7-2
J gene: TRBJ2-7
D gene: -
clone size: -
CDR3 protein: CASSRPGSYEQYF
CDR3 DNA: TGTGCCAGCAGCCGACCAGGGTCCTACGAGCAGTACTTC

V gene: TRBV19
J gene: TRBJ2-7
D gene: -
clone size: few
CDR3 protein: CASAAGTGAYEQYF
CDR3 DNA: TGTGCCAGTGCCGCCGGGACTGGCGCCTACGAGCAGTACTTC

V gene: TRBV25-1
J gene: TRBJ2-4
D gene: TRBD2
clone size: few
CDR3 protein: CASSEFGRIQYF
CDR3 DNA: TGTGCCAGCAGTGAATTCGGGAGGATTCAGTACTTC

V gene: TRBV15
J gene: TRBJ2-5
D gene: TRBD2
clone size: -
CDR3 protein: CATSRDLWTSGNQETQYF
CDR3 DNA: TGTGCCACCAGCAGAGATCTCTGGACTAGCGGGAACCAAGAGACCCAGTACTTC

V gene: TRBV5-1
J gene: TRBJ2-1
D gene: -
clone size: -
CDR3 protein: CASSSAGTNNEQFF
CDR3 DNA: TGCGCCAGCAGCTCGGCTGGCACCAACAATGAGCAGTTCTTC

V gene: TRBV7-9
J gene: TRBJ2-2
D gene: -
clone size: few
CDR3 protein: CASSPVAGELFF
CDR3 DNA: TGTGCCAGCAGCCCAGTCGCCGGGGAGCTGTTTTTT

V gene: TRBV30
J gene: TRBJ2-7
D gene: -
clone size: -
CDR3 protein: CAWSVGSGPYEQYF
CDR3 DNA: TGTGCCTGGAGTGTAGGGAGCGGTCCCTACGAGCAGTACTTC

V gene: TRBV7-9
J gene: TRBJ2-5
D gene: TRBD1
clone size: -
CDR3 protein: CASRDRERGETQYF
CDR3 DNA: TGTGCCAGCAGGGACAGGGAGAGGGGAGAGACCCAGTACTTC

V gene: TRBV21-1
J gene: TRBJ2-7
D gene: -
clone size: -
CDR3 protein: CASSLDRVSYEQYF
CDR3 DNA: TGTGCCAGCAGCCTCGACAGGGTATCCTACGAGCAGTACTTC

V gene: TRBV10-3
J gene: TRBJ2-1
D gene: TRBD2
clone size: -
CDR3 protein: CATGTGTSGWNEQFF
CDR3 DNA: TGTGCCACCGGGACCGGGACTAGCGGCTGGAATGAGCAGTTCTTC

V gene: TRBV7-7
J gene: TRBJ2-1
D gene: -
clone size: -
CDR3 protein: CASSLALTDSYNEQFF
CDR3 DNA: TGTGCTAGCAGCTTAGCATTGACAGACTCCTACAATGAGCAGTTCTTC

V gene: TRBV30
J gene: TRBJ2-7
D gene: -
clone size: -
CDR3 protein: CAWSRNDEQYF
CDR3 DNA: TGTGCCTGGTCGAGGAATGACGAGCAGTACTTC

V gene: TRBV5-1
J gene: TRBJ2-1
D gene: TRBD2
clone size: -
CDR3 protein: CASSLTSGSDEQFF
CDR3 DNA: TGCGCCAGCAGCTTGACTAGCGGGAGCGATGAGCAGTTCTTC

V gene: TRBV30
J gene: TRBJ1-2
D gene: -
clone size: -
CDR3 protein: CAWRASRSYGYTF
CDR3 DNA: TGTGCCTGGAGGGCCAGTAGGAGCTATGGCTACACCTTC

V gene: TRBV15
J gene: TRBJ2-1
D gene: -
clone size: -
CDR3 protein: CATSRVHRYNEQFF
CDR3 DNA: TGTGCCACCAGCAGAGTTCACAGGTACAATGAGCAGTTCTTC

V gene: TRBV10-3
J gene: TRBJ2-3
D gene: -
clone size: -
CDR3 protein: CAIRISTDSTDTQYF
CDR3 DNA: TGTGCCATCAGGATCTCGACAGATAGCACAGATACGCAGTATTTT

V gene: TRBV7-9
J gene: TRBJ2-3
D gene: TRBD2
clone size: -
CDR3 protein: CASSAGLAGGRTDTQYF
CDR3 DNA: TGTGCCAGCAGCGCGGGACTAGCGGGAGGCCGCACAGATACGCAGTATTTT